Shown below are 19 T cell receptor beta chains from a single sample sequenced in a study of multiple sclerosis patients with progressive multifocal leukoencephalopathy. Profiled with immunoSEQ multiplex PCR; TCRdb holds only in-frame clones, not every one. This table has around 32,000 clones, 92% appearing once. The time point: before natalizumab initiation. Material: PBMCs. All receptors come from a man aged 25 to 40 with multiple sclerosis.

The V and J genes are TRBV6-6 and TRBJ2-7; D gene unclear. Germline-derived CDR1 and CDR2 are MNHNY and SVGAGI (reference sequence). The CDR3 spans 11 residues. V lost 5 bases and J 6 bases, leaving 8 bases between the germline ends. CDR3: CASSAGVEQYV. The CDR3 DNA reads TGTGCCAGCAGTGCAGGCGTCGAGCAGTACGTC.

The chain combines TRBV13 with TRBJ1-4, with 9 bases aligning to TRBD1. Unmatched junction bases numbered 10, after V lost 5 bases and J lost 12 bases. Germline CDR1 is PRHDT and CDR2 is FYEKMQ (reference sequence). This CDR3 is built from 14 residues. The CDR3 DNA is TGTGCCAGCAGCCGCAGGGACAGGGCCTCAGAACTGTTTTTT. Translating it yields CASSRRDRASELFF.

CDR3: CAWSVRAGGTEAFF. For the CDR3, the DNA is TGTGCCTGGAGTGTACGGGCAGGGGGGACTGAAGCTTTCTTT. The V and J genes are TRBV30 and TRBJ1-1; 7 nucleotides line up with TRBD1. The V gene end was trimmed by 0 bases and the J gene end by 5 bases; junction bases not matched to a gene: 6. In germline, CDR1 is GTSNPN, CDR2 SVGIG (reference sequence). This CDR3 contains 14 residues. The entire variable domain, with the rest obtained from reference TRBV30 and TRBJ1-1, is as follows: SQTIHQWPATLVQPVGSPLSLECTVEGTSNPNLYWYRQAAGRGLQLLFYSVGIGQISSEVPQNLSASRPQDRQFILSSKKLLLSDSGFYLCAWSVRAGGTEAFFGQGTRLTVV.

This clone appeared a single time. V usage is TRBV15 and J usage is TRBJ1-2; D possibly corresponds to TRBD1 (6 bases). Trimming pared 4 bases from V and 2 bases from J, leaving 11 bases between. This CDR3 is built from 14 residues. Germline assignment: CDR1 LNHNV and CDR2 YYDKDF (reference sequence). CDR3 sequence reads: CATSTGGLNYGYTF. DNA of the CDR3: TGTGCCACCAGCACCGGGGGCCTGAACTATGGCTACACCTTC. Based on the CDR3 plus reference TRBV15 and TRBJ1-2, the full variable domain is DAMVIQNPRYQVTQFGKPVTLSCSQTLNHNVMYWYQQKSSQAPKLLFHYYDKDFNNEADTPDNFQSRRPNTSFCFLDIRSPGLGDTAMYLCATSTGGLNYGYTFGSGTRLTVV.

This rearrangement joins TRBV25-1 to TRBJ2-7, with 14 bases fitting TRBD2. J gave up 2 bases and V 8 bases, and 8 bases lay outside the gene matches. This CDR3 spans 16 amino acids. Per germline, CDR1 MGHDK and CDR2 SYGVNS. The CDR3: CASSGRLAGGPYEQYF. CDR3 bases: TGTGCCAGCTCAGGGAGACTAGCGGGAGGGCCCTACGAGCAGTACTTC.

This chain links TRBV7-9 with TRBJ1-1; D not certain. The CDR3 has 12 residues. Per the germline V gene, CDR1 is SEHNR and CDR2 is FQNEAQ (reference sequence). V lost 3 bases to trimming and J lost 0 bases, with 2 bases between them. The DNA for the CDR3 is TGTGCCAGCAGCTTCGTGAACACTGAAGCTTTCTTT. It translates to CASSFVNTEAFF.

V is TRBV5-6 and J is TRBJ1-4; D unclear. This CDR3 has 12 residues. The germline V and J ends were trimmed by 2 bases and 8 bases, with 7 bases remaining between them. Germline loops: CDR1 SGHDT, CDR2 YYEEEE. The CDR3 DNA reads as TGTGCCAGCAGCTTCGGCCGGGAAAAACTGTTTTTT. Its translation is CASSFGREKLFF.

On this clone: At one end the junction does not follow the germline gene, possibly because of a read error. This CDR3 reads CASSDSSGSYNEQFF. As DNA, the CDR3 is TGTGCCAGCAGTGACTCTAGCGGGAGCTACAATGAGCAGTTCTTC. V and J are TRBV6-5 and TRBJ2-1, with 10 bases fitting TRBD2. The CDR3 has 15 residues. Germline lookup yields CDR1 MNHEY and CDR2 SVGAGI.

This chain joins TRBV7-2 and TRBJ1-1; D not certain. The germline gives CDR1 SGHTA, CDR2 FQGNSA. V lost 3 bases to trimming and J lost 4 bases, with 9 bases between them. The CDR3 spans 13 residues. CDR3 sequence: CASSLSLGTEAFF. The CDR3 coding sequence is TGTGCCAGCAGCTTGTCCCTCGGCACTGAAGCTTTCTTT.

The chain has TRBV19 and TRBJ1-2; D gene ambiguous. The CDR3 totals 14 residues. CDR1 is LNHDA and CDR2 is SQIVND in the germline V gene (reference sequence). Between the trimmed V and J ends, which lost 3 bases and 5 bases, there was a span of 13 bases. CDR3 sequence: CASSIVHSPYGYTF. CDR3 nucleotide sequence: TGTGCCAGTAGTATTGTACACAGTCCGTATGGCTACACCTTC.

There are a few counts of this clone. This chain connects TRBV5-4 to TRBJ1-3, with 10 bases fitting TRBD1. In germline, CDR1 is SGHNT, CDR2 YYREEE (reference sequence). The CDR3 totals 16 residues. The J segment lost 0 bases and the V segment lost 4 bases, leaving 4 bases of the junction unmatched. CDR3 DNA: TGTGCCAGCAGCGGGGGACAGGGGCCCTCTGGAAACACCATATATTTT. This encodes CASSGGQGPSGNTIYF.

The CDR3 sequence: CASSSSGTMGGYTF. CDR3 coding DNA: TGTGCCAGCAGCTCTTCCGGGACAATGGGGGGCTACACCTTC. The chain uses TRBV11-3 and TRBJ1-2, with D perhaps matching TRBD1 (6 bases). Trimming shortened V by 4 bases and J by 8 bases, and 17 bases separated the two germline ends. Germline V gene lookup returns CDR1 SGHNT and CDR2 YENEEA. The length of the CDR3 is 14 residues.

The chain has TRBV4-3 and TRBJ2-3, with 8 bases that match TRBD2. CDR1 LGHNA and CDR2 YSLEER come from the germline V gene. The CDR3 totals 14 residues. V gave up 0 bases and J gave up 4 bases; unmatched junction bases: 0. The CDR3 loop reads CASSQELAADTQYF. The CDR3 region has the DNA TGCGCCAGCAGCCAAGAACTAGCGGCAGATACGCAGTATTTT.

The rearrangement uses TRBV5-4 and TRBJ2-7, with 14 bases matching TRBD2. Germline V gene lookup returns CDR1 SGHNT and CDR2 YYREEE (reference sequence). There are 16 residues in the CDR3. The ends lost 4 bases at V and 7 bases at J; junction bases unmatched: 10. The CDR3 nucleotides read TGTGCCAGCAGCCACCCGACTAGCGGGAGGGCGGGGGAGCAGTACTTC. This gives the protein CASSHPTSGRAGEQYF.

This clone was seen more than once but under ten times. The chain employs TRBV6-6 and TRBJ2-2; D is unclear. The germline CDR1 and CDR2 sequences are MNHNY and SVGAGI (reference sequence). The V gene lost 7 bases and the J gene lost 8 bases, with 8 bases spanning the gap. This CDR3 contains 11 residues. CDR3 in amino acids: CASTSPGELFF. The CDR3 DNA reads TGTGCCAGCACCTCTCCTGGGGAGCTGTTTTTT.

The sample holds a few counts of this clone. The V call is TRBV19, the J call TRBJ2-7; 13 bases are a match to TRBD2. This CDR3 is 16 amino acids long. Trimming at V came to 11 bases and at J to 0 bases, leaving 10 bases not matched to a gene. Germline V gene data show CDR1 as LNHDA and CDR2 as SQIVND (reference sequence). DNA for the CDR3: TGTGCCGGTTTGGGGACTAGCGGGAAGAGCTCCTACGAGCAGTACGTC. It codes for CAGLGTSGKSSYEQYV.

The chain is built from TRBV7-9 and TRBJ2-7; 10 nucleotides line up with TRBD2. CDR3 length: 15 amino acids. V was pared by 1 base and J by 0 bases, with 0 bases of the junction left unmatched. The germline V gene encodes CDR1 SEHNR and CDR2 FQNEAQ (reference sequence). The CDR3 nucleotides read TGTGCCAGCAGCTTAGGGACTAGCGGCTCCTACGAGCAGTACGTC. It yields the protein CASSLGTSGSYEQYV.

This sequence joins TRBV6-6 and TRBJ1-2; the D gene is possibly TRBD1 (5 bases). This CDR3 region has 14 residues. Germline lookup yields CDR1 MNHNY and CDR2 SVGAGI (reference sequence). Between the trimmed V and J ends, which lost 6 bases and 5 bases, there was a span of 16 bases. CDR3 DNA sequence: TGTGCCAGCAGCAAAGCCGGGACCCTTTATGGCTACACCTTC. Translated, it gives CASSKAGTLYGYTF.

This clone was observed a single time. In DNA form, the CDR3 reads TGTGCCAGCAGCTTACGGAGCGGGAGGGCCGTCACAGATACGCAGTATTTT. The encoded protein is CASSLRSGRAVTDTQYF. The chain couples TRBV7-2 to TRBJ2-3; 10 bases are a match to TRBD2. The CDR3 consists of 17 residues. Trimming at V came to 2 bases and at J to 2 bases, leaving 7 bases not matched to a gene. Germline V lookup: CDR1 SGHTA, CDR2 FQGNSA.